This entry lists 19 T cell receptor beta chains sequenced from one sample in a study of OX40 agonist ivuxolimab in advanced cancers. Repertoires were generated with immunoSEQ multiplex PCR, while TCRdb's copy carries only in-frame clones and drops some. This sample yields about 73,000 clones, of which about 90% are seen a single time; roughly 11% belongs to the top ten. This sample comprised CD4+ or CD8+ T cells sorted from blood, obtained in a trial of the OX40 agonist ivuxolimab. These receptors came from an adult with an advanced solid tumor such as melanoma, head and neck, liver or kidney cancer.

The chain links TRBV18 to TRBJ1-5, with a weak D call TRBD1 (5 bases). This CDR3 has 18 amino acids. CDR1 is KGHSH and CDR2 is LQKENI in the germline V gene. Trimming removed 2 bases at V and 6 bases at J, with 23 bases between. The CDR3 reads CASSPSSLLSQGGQPQHF. CDR3 bases: TGTGCCAGCTCACCATCAAGCTTGCTCTCCCAGGGTGGTCAGCCCCAGCATTTT.

This chain uses TRBV27 with TRBJ1-5; TRBD1 agrees at 8 bases. The germline gives CDR1 MNHEY, CDR2 SMNVEV (reference sequence). Trimming at V came to 6 bases and at J to 5 bases, leaving 6 bases not matched to a gene. The CDR3 consists of 14 residues. The DNA of the CDR3 is TGTGCCAGCAGCTGGGTACAGGGGGATCAGCCCCAGCATTTT. It specifies CASSWVQGDQPQHF.

This clone was detected only once. The V call is TRBV4-1, the J call TRBJ1-2; D not certain. The V and J ends lost 0 bases and 3 bases respectively, with 14 bases between them. This CDR3 has 16 residues. The germline V gene encodes CDR1 MGHRA and CDR2 YSYEKL. CDR3 bases: TGCGCCAGCAGCCAAGATCCGACATTGAGTGACTATGGCTACACCTTC. It codes for CASSQDPTLSDYGYTF.

The rearrangement links TRBV29-1 to TRBJ2-1; D assignment may be TRBD1 or TRBD2 (6 bases each). CDR3 length equals 13 residues. V dropped 3 bases and J dropped 6 bases, with 12 bases sitting between them. Germline V CDR1 and CDR2: SQVTM, ANQGSEA. The CDR3 DNA reads as TGCAGCGTTGACGGGGGCGAAGTCAATGAGCAGTTCTTC. This gives the protein CSVDGGEVNEQFF.

The chain combines TRBV29-1 with TRBJ2-7; TRBD1 matches 8 bases. J lost 7 bases, V lost 7 bases, and 24 bases had no gene match. Germline V gives CDR1 SQVTM, CDR2 ANQGSEA. The CDR3 runs 17 residues. The CDR3 region has the DNA TGCAGCGCAATAATAGGCCAGCAGGGGGCAGCCCGTCTGGAGCAGTACTTC. Protein product: CSAIIGQQGAARLEQYF.

This chain uses TRBV28 with TRBJ1-1, with D hard to call. Germline V lookup: CDR1 MDHEN, CDR2 SYDVKM. Trimming took 3 bases from V and 4 from J, leaving 12 bases between them. The length of the CDR3 is 14 residues. CDR3 loop: CASSFEELGTEAFF. Written as DNA, the CDR3 is TGTGCCAGCAGTTTCGAGGAATTGGGCACTGAAGCTTTCTTT.

The chain has TRBV27 and TRBJ2-7, with 9 bases identical to TRBD1. The CDR3 contains 14 residues. The V and J ends lost 5 bases and 6 bases, in that order; junction bases with no gene match: 8. Germline loops: CDR1 MNHEY, CDR2 SMNVEV (reference sequence). CDR3 amino acids: CASSGTGGLREQYF. Here the CDR3 DNA reads TGTGCCAGCAGTGGCACAGGGGGCTTGCGCGAGCAGTACTTC.

This chain links TRBV9 with TRBJ2-7; D may be TRBD2 (7 bases). The germline V gene has CDR1 SGDLS and CDR2 YYNGEE. Trimming took 4 bases from V and 4 from J, leaving 12 bases between them. The CDR3 consists of 13 residues. As DNA, the CDR3 is TGTGCCAGCAGCTACGGGGGGCATTACGAGCAGTACTTC. This sequence encodes CASSYGGHYEQYF. The entire variable domain, with the rest obtained from reference TRBV9 and TRBJ2-7, is as follows: DSGVTQTPKHLITATGQRVTLRCSPRSGDLSVYWYQQSLDQGLQFLIQYYNGEERAKGNILERFSAQQFPDLHSELNLSSLELGDSALYFCASSYGGHYEQYFGPGTRLTVT.

This chain uses TRBV7-9 with TRBJ1-5; D may be TRBD1 (5 bases). Trimming took 5 bases from V and 2 from J, leaving 13 bases between them. The germline gives CDR1 SEHNR, CDR2 FQNEAQ (reference sequence). The CDR3 has 15 residues. The CDR3 DNA sequence: TGTGCCAGCAGCCCCGGGGGGATGGGCAATCAGCCCCAGCATTTT. The encoded protein is CASSPGGMGNQPQHF.

By sample fraction, this clone is medium-sized. CDR3 bases: TGTGCCAGCAGCTTAGATGGTTTAGGGTCGTGGAGTAGCGAGCAGTACTTC. It yields the protein CASSLDGLGSWSSEQYF. This chain links TRBV7-8 with TRBJ2-7; D not certain. V gave up 1 base and J gave up 6 bases, with 22 bases separating them. Germline lookup yields CDR1 SGHVS and CDR2 FQNEAQ. The CDR3 has 17 amino acids.

This chain joins TRBV19 and TRBJ1-2; maybe TRBD1 (5 bases). V was pared by 7 bases and J by 2 bases, with 14 bases between. The CDR3 totals 14 residues. The germline V gene has CDR1 LNHDA and CDR2 SQIVND (reference sequence). CDR3 DNA sequence: TGTGCCAGTATAGCCGTGACAGACAACTATGGCTACACCTTC. This encodes CASIAVTDNYGYTF.

The chain employs TRBV9 and TRBJ2-5; D gene ambiguous. This CDR3 has 12 amino acids. Trimming removed 3 bases at V and 5 bases at J, with 8 bases between. Germline CDR1 and CDR2: SGDLS and YYNGEE. CDR3 sequence reads: CASSASEETQYF. Here the CDR3 DNA reads TGTGCCAGCAGCGCTTCGGAGGAGACCCAGTACTTC.

The gene calls are TRBV27 and TRBJ2-1, with 10 bases matching TRBD2. V lost 4 bases to trimming and J lost 1 base; unmatched junction nucleotides: 4. This CDR3 comprises 16 residues. Germline V gives CDR1 MNHEY, CDR2 SMNVEV (reference sequence). The CDR3 protein is CASSSLAGSSYNEQFF. In nucleotides, the CDR3 is TGTGCCAGCAGTTCACTAGCGGGAAGTTCCTACAATGAGCAGTTCTTC.

The V and J genes are TRBV27 and TRBJ1-4, with TRBD1 matching over 8 bases. Losses at the gene ends were 2 bases for V and 7 bases for J; bases not matched to a gene: 3. This CDR3 has 14 residues. Germline loops: CDR1 MNHEY, CDR2 SMNVEV (reference sequence). CDR3 loop: CASSLNRGSEKLFF. The CDR3 region has the DNA TGTGCCAGCAGTTTAAACAGGGGGAGTGAAAAACTGTTTTTT.

This clone was seen just once. This chain joins TRBV27 and TRBJ1-5; D remains ambiguous. CDR3 length: 14 residues. Trimming removed 3 bases at V and 0 bases at J, with 6 bases between. CDR1 and CDR2 (germline): MNHEY, SMNVEV (reference sequence). CDR3 loop: CASSLGGSNQPQHF. For the CDR3, the DNA is TGTGCCAGCAGTTTGGGTGGTAGCAATCAGCCCCAGCATTTT.

The chain joins TRBV19 to TRBJ2-3, with D uncertain. The CDR3 consists of 13 residues. Germline values: CDR1 LNHDA, CDR2 SQIVND (reference sequence). V was trimmed by 7 bases and J by 0 bases, leaving 8 bases between them. CDR3 in amino acids: CASTTTSTDTQYF. CDR3 bases: TGTGCCAGTACGACAACCAGCACAGATACGCAGTATTTT.

The chain uses TRBV5-1 and TRBJ2-7; TRBD1 matches at 7 bases. The length of the CDR3 is 14 residues. V shed 2 bases and J 1 base; nucleotides not matched to a gene: 3. CDR1 is SGHRS and CDR2 is YFSETQ in the germline V gene. CDR3 residues: CASSFDRVSYEQYF. CDR3 sequence (DNA): TGCGCCAGCAGCTTTGACAGGGTGTCCTACGAGCAGTACTTC.

This rearrangement joins TRBV13 to TRBJ2-1; 7 nucleotides match TRBD1. Trimming took 5 bases from V and 10 from J; bases not matched to a gene: 23. This CDR3 contains 18 residues. Per germline, CDR1 PRHDT and CDR2 FYEKMQ (reference sequence). This CDR3 reads CASSAGRRQGFGTGEQFF. As DNA, the CDR3 is TGTGCCAGCAGCGCCGGAAGGAGACAGGGTTTTGGCACAGGAGAGCAGTTCTTC.

The rearrangement joins TRBV5-1 to TRBJ1-1; TRBD1 might be the D (5 bases). V was trimmed by 4 bases and J by 0 bases, leaving 16 bases between them. Germline-derived CDR1 and CDR2 are SGHRS and YFSETQ. The CDR3 spans 16 residues. The CDR3 sequence: CASSHPSGRMNTEAFF. The CDR3 bases are TGCGCCAGCAGCCATCCGTCGGGGCGAATGAACACTGAAGCTTTCTTT.